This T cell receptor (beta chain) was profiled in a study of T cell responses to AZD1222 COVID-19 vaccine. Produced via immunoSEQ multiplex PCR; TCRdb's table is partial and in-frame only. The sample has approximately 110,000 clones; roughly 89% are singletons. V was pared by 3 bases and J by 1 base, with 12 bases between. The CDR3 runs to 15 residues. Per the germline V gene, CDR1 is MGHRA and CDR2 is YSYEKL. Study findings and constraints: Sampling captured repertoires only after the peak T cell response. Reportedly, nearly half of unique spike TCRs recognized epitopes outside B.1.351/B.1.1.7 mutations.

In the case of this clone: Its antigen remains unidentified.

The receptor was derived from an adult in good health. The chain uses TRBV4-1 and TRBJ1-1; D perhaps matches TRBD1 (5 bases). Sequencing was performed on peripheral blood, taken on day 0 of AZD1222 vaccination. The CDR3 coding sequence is TGCGCCAGCAGCCACGGGGCCGGCAGGAACACTGAAGCTTTCTTT. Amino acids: CASSHGAGRNTEAFF.